This entry lists 8 T cell receptor beta chains sequenced from one sample in a study of CD8 T cells in Susac syndrome. When the RNA was reverse transcribed, random hexamers were used with an input of about 0.45 to 1 ug. MiXCR, run by TCRdb on the immunoSEQ multiplex PCR reads, gives a single entry per CDR3 protein. The sample records 300,000 or so distinct CDR3 sequences, about 92% being singletons. Sequenced sample: CD4+ T cells from PBMCs. These receptors were obtained from a human donor with multiple sclerosis.

This chain uses TRBV2 with TRBJ2-5; TRBD2 matches 10 bases. The CDR3 length is 15 residues. V was clipped by 7 bases and J by 2 bases; unmatched bases: 7. Germline values: CDR1 SNHLY, CDR2 FYNNEI. The DNA of the CDR3 is TGTGCCAGCACCGTAAGCGGGAGGGTTCAAGAGACCCAGTACTTC. Amino acids: CASTVSGRVQETQYF.

The V call is TRBV20-1, the J call TRBJ1-1, with D hard to call. The CDR3 sequence is 11 residues long. Deletions cut 3 bases from V and 5 bases from J, with 7 bases between. Germline CDR1 DFQATT, CDR2 SNEGSKA (reference sequence). CDR3: CSARGATEAFF. CDR3 coding DNA: TGCAGTGCTAGGGGAGCGACTGAAGCTTTCTTT.

This clonotype was observed a single time. The V gene is TRBV30, the J gene TRBJ1-2; D gene ambiguous. The V gene's germline CDR1 is GTSNPN and CDR2 SVGIG (reference sequence). CDR3 size: 14 residues. The ends were cut back, 1 base at V and 6 bases at J, with 15 bases in the middle. In nucleotides, the CDR3 is TGTGCCTGGAGTGCTTCCCTAAGGGCTCATGGCTACACCTTC. It is translated as CAWSASLRAHGYTF.

The V gene is TRBV19, the J gene TRBJ1-1; D ambiguous. The CDR3 has 15 residues. Germline lookup yields CDR1 LNHDA and CDR2 SQIVND (reference sequence). Trimming removed 4 bases from V and 0 bases from J, with 12 bases in between. The CDR3 DNA sequence: TGTGCCAGTAGTACCCACAAGATTCTGAACACTGAAGCTTTCTTT. It is translated as CASSTHKILNTEAFF.

This clonotype was seen only once. The chain carries TRBV20-1 and TRBJ2-5, with TRBD2 matching 11 bases. From germline, CDR1 is DFQATT and CDR2 SNEGSKA (reference sequence). After removal of 6 bases from V and 5 bases from J, the junction contained 5 bases not matched to a gene. This CDR3 is 13 amino acids long. CDR3 in amino acids: CSAVAGGLETQYF. DNA for the CDR3: TGCAGTGCGGTAGCGGGAGGGCTGGAGACCCAGTACTTC.

This sequence joins TRBV7-2 and TRBJ1-2; D unclear. The CDR3 consists of 16 residues. V was trimmed by 1 base and J by 4 bases, leaving 16 bases between them. Germline loops: CDR1 SGHTA, CDR2 FQGNSA. The CDR3 nucleotides read TGTGCCAGCAGCTTAGAGGGTCAGGCACAGACCTATGGCTACACCTTC. Translated: CASSLEGQAQTYGYTF. The variable domain in full, completed from reference TRBV7-2 and TRBJ1-2, reads GAGVSQSPSNKVTEKGKDVELRCDPISGHTALYWYRQSLGQGLEFLIYFQGNSAPDKSGLPSDRFSAERTGGSVSTLTIQRTQQEDSAVYLCASSLEGQAQTYGYTFGSGTRLTVV.

The chain uses TRBV2 and TRBJ1-2, with D possibly matching TRBD1 (6 bases). The germline gives CDR1 SNHLY, CDR2 FYNNEI. This CDR3 has 13 amino acids. V was trimmed by 8 bases and J by 2 bases, leaving 12 bases between them. CDR3 sequence: CASAPGQNYGYTF. DNA for the CDR3: TGTGCCAGCGCCCCTGGACAGAACTATGGCTACACCTTC. Combining the CDR3 with reference TRBV2 and TRBJ1-2 gives the whole variable domain EPEVTQTPSHQVTQMGQEVILRCVPISNHLYFYWYRQILGQKVEFLVSFYNNEISEKSEIFDDQFSVERPDGSNFTLKIRSTKLEDSAMYFCASAPGQNYGYTFGSGTRLTVV.

The V call is TRBV7-2, the J call TRBJ2-5, with 12 bases that match TRBD2. The germline V gene encodes CDR1 SGHTA and CDR2 FQGNSA. This CDR3 comprises 18 residues. V lost 5 bases, J lost 0 bases, and 10 bases stayed unmatched. The CDR3: CASSQGGLAGPYQETQYF. The CDR3 nucleotides are TGTGCCAGCAGCCAGGGGGGACTAGCGGGTCCGTACCAAGAGACCCAGTACTTC.